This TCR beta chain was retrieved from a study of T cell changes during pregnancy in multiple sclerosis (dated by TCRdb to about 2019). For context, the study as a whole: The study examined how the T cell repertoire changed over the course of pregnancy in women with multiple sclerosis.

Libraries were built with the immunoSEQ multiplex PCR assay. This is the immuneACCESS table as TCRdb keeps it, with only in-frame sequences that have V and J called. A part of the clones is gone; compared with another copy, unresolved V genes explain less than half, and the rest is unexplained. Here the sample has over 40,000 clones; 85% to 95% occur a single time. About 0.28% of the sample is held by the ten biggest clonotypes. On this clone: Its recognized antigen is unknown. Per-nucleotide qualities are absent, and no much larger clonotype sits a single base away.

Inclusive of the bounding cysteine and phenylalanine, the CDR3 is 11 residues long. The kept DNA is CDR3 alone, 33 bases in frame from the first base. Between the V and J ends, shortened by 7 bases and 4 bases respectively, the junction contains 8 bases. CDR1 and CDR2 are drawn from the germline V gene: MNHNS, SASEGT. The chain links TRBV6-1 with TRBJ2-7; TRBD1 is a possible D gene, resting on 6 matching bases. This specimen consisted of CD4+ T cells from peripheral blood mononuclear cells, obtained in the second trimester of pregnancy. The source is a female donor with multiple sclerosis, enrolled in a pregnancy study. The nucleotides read TGTGCCAGCAATACAGGGTACGAGCAGTACTTC. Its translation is CASNTGYEQYF.